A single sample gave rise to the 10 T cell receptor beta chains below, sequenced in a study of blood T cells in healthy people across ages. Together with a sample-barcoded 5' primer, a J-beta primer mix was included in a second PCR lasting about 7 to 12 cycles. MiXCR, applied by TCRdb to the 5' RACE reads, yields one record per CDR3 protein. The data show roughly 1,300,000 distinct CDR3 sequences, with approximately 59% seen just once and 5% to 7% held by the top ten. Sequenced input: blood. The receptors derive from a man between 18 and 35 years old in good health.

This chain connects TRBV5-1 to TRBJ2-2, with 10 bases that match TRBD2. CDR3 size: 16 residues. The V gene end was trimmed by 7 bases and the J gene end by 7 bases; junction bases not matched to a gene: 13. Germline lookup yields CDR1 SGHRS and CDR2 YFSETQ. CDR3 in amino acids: CASSLLAGETIGELFF. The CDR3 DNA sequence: TGCGCCAGCTCCCTTCTAGCGGGAGAGACGATCGGGGAGCTGTTTTTT. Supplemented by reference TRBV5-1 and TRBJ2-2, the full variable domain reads KAGVTQTPRYLIKTRGQQVTLSCSPISGHRSVSWYQQTPGQGLQFLFEYFSETQRNKGNFPGRFSGRQFSNSRSEMNVSTLELGDSALYLCASSLLAGETIGELFFGEGSRLTVL.

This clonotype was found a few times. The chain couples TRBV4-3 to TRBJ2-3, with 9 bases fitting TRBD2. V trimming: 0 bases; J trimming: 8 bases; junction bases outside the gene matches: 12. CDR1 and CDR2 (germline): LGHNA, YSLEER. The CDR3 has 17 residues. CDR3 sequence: CASSQDRLAGPSRTQYF. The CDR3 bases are TGCGCCAGCAGCCAAGATCGGCTAGCGGGGCCATCGCGTACGCAGTATTTT.

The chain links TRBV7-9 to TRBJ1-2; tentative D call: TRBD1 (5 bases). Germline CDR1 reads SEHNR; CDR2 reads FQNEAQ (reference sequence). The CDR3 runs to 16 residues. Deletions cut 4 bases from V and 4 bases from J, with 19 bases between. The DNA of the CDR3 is TGTGCCAGCAGCTCCGATTTAGGGACCTCCTTCTATGGCTACACCTTC. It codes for CASSSDLGTSFYGYTF.

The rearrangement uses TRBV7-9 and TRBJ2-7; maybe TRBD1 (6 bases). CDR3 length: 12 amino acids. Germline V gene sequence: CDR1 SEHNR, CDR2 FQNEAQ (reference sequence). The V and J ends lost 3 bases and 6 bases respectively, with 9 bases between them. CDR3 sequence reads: CASSFTGTEQYF. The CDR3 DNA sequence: TGTGCCAGCAGCTTTACAGGGACCGAGCAGTACTTC.

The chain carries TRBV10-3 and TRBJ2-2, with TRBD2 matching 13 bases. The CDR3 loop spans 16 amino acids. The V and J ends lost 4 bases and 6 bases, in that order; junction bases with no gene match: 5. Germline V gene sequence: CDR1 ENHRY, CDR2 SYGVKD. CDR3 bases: TGTGCCATCAGTGCCTTGACTAGCGGGGGGCCCGGGGAGCTGTTTTTT. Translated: CAISALTSGGPGELFF.

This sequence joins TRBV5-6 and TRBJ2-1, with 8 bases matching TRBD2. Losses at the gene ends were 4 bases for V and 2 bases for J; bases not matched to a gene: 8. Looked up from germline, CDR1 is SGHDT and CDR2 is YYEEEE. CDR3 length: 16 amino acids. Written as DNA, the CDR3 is TGTGCCAGCAGCGGGACCTCTAGCGGGCCCTACAATGAGCAGTTCTTC. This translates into CASSGTSSGPYNEQFF.

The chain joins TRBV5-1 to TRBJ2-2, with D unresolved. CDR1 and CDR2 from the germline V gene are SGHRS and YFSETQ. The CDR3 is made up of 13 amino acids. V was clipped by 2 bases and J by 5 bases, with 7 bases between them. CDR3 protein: CASSFGETGELFF. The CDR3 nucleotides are TGCGCCAGCAGCTTTGGGGAAACCGGGGAGCTGTTTTTT.

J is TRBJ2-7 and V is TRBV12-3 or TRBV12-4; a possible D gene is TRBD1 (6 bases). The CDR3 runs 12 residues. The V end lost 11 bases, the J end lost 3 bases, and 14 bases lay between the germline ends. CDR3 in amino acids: CAVGWGRYEQYF. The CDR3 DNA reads TGTGCCGTTGGATGGGGGCGCTACGAGCAGTACTTC.

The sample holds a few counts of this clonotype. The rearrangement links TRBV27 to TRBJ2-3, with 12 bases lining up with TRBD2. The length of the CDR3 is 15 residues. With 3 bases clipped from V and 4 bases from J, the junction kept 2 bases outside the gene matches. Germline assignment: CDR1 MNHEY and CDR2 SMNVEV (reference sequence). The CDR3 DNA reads TGTGCCAGCAGTTTGACTAGCGGGAGATCAGATACGCAGTATTTT. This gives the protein CASSLTSGRSDTQYF.

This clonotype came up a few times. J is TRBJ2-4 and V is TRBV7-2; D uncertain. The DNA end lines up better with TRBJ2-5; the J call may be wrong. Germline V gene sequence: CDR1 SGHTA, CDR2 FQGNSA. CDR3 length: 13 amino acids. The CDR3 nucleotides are TGTGCCAGCAGCTTCACAGTGGAAGAGACCCAGTACTTC. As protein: CASSFTVEETQYF.